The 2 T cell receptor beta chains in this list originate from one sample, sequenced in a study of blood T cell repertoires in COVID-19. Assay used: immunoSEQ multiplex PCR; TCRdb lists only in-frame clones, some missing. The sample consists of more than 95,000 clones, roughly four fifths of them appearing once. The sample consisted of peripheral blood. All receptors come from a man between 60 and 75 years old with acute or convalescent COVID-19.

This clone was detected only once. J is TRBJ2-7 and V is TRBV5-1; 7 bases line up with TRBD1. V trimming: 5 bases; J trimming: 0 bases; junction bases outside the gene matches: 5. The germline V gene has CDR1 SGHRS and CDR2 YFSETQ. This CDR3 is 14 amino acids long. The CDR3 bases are TGCGCCAGCAGTACAGGGGAATACTCCTACGAGCAGTACTTC. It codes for CASSTGEYSYEQYF. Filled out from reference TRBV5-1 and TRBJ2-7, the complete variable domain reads KAGVTQTPRYLIKTRGQQVTLSCSPISGHRSVSWYQQTPGQGLQFLFEYFSETQRNKGNFPGRFSGRQFSNSRSEMNVSTLELGDSALYLCASSTGEYSYEQYFGPGTRLTVT.

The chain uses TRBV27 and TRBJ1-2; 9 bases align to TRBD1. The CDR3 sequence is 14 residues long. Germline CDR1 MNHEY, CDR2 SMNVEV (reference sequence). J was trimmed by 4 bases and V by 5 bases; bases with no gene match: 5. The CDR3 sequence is CASSPGQGPYGYTF. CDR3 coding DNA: TGTGCCAGCAGTCCGGGACAGGGACCCTATGGCTACACCTTC.